This is a list of T cell receptor beta chains from one sample in a study of regulatory T cells in long-lasting Graves disease. TCRdb called the multiplex PCR reads again in MiXCR, with one record for every CDR3 protein. This repertoire shows about 530,000 distinct CDR3 sequences, about 16% found once; its top ten account for 25%. These data were also filed under a second study, of T cells in Graves' hyperthyroidism and ophthalmopathy.

The starting material was peripheral blood mononuclear cells (PBMCs), obtained at new diagnosis, from a patient treated with antithyroid drugs. These receptors originate from a woman aged 35 to 60 with Graves disease. Both conserved end residues are part of each CDR3. A D gene is named only where the DNA matches it firmly. Size values are once, few and many counts, or a class for expanded clones, and some rows have none.

V	D	J	size	DNA	CDR3
TRBV5-1	NA	TRBJ2-2	NA	TGCGCCAGCAGCTTTCGGGGAGGCACCGGGGAGCTGTTTTTT	CASSFRGGTGELFF
TRBV20-1	NA	TRBJ2-7	NA	TGCAGTGCCATGCCGATTGGCGCGGTAACCTACGAGCAGTACTTC	CSAMPIGAVTYEQYF
TRBV10-2	NA	TRBJ1-3	few	TGCGCCAGCAGTGCGACGGCTCCACCTGGAAACACCATATATTTT	CASSATAPPGNTIYF
TRBV20-1	NA	TRBJ2-3	many	TGCAGTGCTACGCAGGGGAACACAGATACGCAGTATTTT	CSATQGNTDTQYF
TRBV18	NA	TRBJ2-7	NA	TGTGCCAGCTCACCACCAGGGCCTAGCGAGCAGTACTTC	CASSPPGPSEQYF
TRBV9	NA	TRBJ2-5	NA	TGTGCCAGCAGCCCCCGAGGTGTAACAGAGACCCAGTACTTC	CASSPRGVTETQYF
TRBV6-6	NA	TRBJ1-3	many	TGTGCCAGCAGTTACTCGGACTCTGGAAACACCATATATTTT	CASSYSDSGNTIYF
TRBV20-1	TRBD2	TRBJ2-2	few	TGCAGTGCTAAGCGGGGGGGCTTTTGGGGGGAGCTGTTTTTT	CSAKRGGFWGELFF
TRBV6-1	NA	TRBJ1-2	many	TGTGCCAGCAACTATGGACTGATTAAAAACTATGGCTACACCTTC	CASNYGLIKNYGYTF
TRBV3-1	TRBD2	TRBJ2-3	many	TGTGCCAGCAGCCCCAACCTAGCGGGGGCGGGCACAGATACGCAGTATTTT	CASSPNLAGAGTDTQYF
TRBV28	TRBD1	TRBJ2-7	NA	TGTGCCAGCAGCTCACGCGCCGGGACAGGGTCCGCCTACGAGCAGTACTTC	CASSSRAGTGSAYEQYF
TRBV19	NA	TRBJ1-5	many	TGTGCCAGTAGTATAGACCGGGATAGCAATCAGCCCCAGCATTTT	CASSIDRDSNQPQHF
TRBV3-1	NA	TRBJ1-5	NA	TGTGCCAGCAGCCAAGGCGGACAATCGCCCCAGCATTTT	CASSQGGQSPQHF
TRBV2	TRBD1	TRBJ1-4	many	TGTGCCAGCAGAACCGGGACAGGGAATGAAAAACTGTTTTTT	CASRTGTGNEKLFF
TRBV7-3	TRBD1	TRBJ1-1	many	TGTGCCAGCAGCTTAATGGGACAGGGTGATTTTGGCACTGAAGCTTTCTTT	CASSLMGQGDFGTEAFF
TRBV6-2/TRBV6-3	NA	TRBJ1-5	NA	TGTGCCAGCAGCCAAACAGGAAGTCAGCCCCAGCATTTT	CASSQTGSQPQHF
TRBV29-1	NA	TRBJ2-1	few	TGCAGCGTTGAGTCCTCCTCCTACAATGAGCAGTTCTTC	CSVESSSYNEQFF
TRBV6-2/TRBV6-3	TRBD1	TRBJ1-5	NA	TGTGCCAGCAGTGAAACAGGGGGCTTGCCCCAGCATTTT	CASSETGGLPQHF
TRBV12-3/TRBV12-4	TRBD1	TRBJ1-1	NA	TGTGCCAGCAGGCAAGGGGGCAGGACTGAAGCTTTCTTT	CASRQGGRTEAFF
TRBV2	NA	TRBJ2-2	many	TGTGCCAGCCTGAAGGGTACGAACACCGGGGAGCTGTTTTTT	CASLKGTNTGELFF
TRBV7-6	NA	TRBJ1-6	many	TGTGCCAGCAGCCTGGGCGCGGATTCACCCCTCCACTTT	CASSLGADSPLHF